The 2 T cell receptor beta chains presented below share a single source sample, sequenced in a study of human T cells and chemical hapten exposure (dated by TCRdb to about 2021). Per the publication, the time point label means: pre-sensitization, week 0. The sample's treatment or condition label, in plain terms: therapeutic diphenylcyclopropenone sensitization with weekly scalp DPC. Library method: RACE. The instrument given in TCRdb is NextSeq 500. The public reads were reanalyzed by TCRdb: fastp trimming at Q25, MiXCR alignment, in-frame beta chains only. Under each unique CDR3 protein, matching rows form one entry showing the most common genes and DNA. The sample table holds about 290,000 distinct CDR3 sequences, of which around 7% were seen once. Less than 1.5% of the sample is taken by the ten largest. The material was whole blood, obtained in connection with sensitization to the hapten diphenylcyclopropenone (DPC). These receptor sequences come from a man aged 18-30 years with alopecia areata. Some clones in this sample may be carry-over from other donors' samples.

This clonotype has a count of ten or more. The chain uses TRBV7-9 and TRBJ1-1; D gene ambiguous. Trimming removed 4 bases from V and 1 base from J, with 4 bases in between. The germline CDR1 and CDR2 sequences are SEHNR and FQNEAQ (reference sequence). The CDR3 extends over 12 amino acids. The DNA for the CDR3 is TGTGCCAGCAGCTCGGAGAACACTGAAGCTTTCTTT. Translated: CASSSENTEAFF. Supplemented by reference TRBV7-9 and TRBJ1-1, the full variable domain reads DTGVSQNPRHKITKRGQNVTFRCDPISEHNRLYWYRQTLGQGPEFLTYFQNEAQLEKSRLLSDRFSAERPKGSFSTLEIQRTEQGDSAMYLCASSSENTEAFFGQGTRLTVV.

This clonotype was counted a few times. J is TRBJ1-5 and V is TRBV12-3 or TRBV12-4; D not certain. The CDR3 has 13 amino acids. V lost 1 base and J lost 10, with 11 bases in between. The CDR3 spells CASSLGNPAPQHF. The CDR3 DNA is TGTGCCAGCAGTTTAGGAAACCCAGCCCCCCAGCATTTT.